A single TCR beta chain is shown here with its context. Antigen: not known. With a much larger clone just one base away, this may be a read error. CDR3 length: 15 amino acids. The germline V gene has CDR1 LGHNA and CDR2 YNFKEQ. V shed 4 bases and J 10 bases; nucleotides not matched to a gene: 6. This record comes from a study of spatial heterogeneity in lung cancer. Background on the study: Researchers sequenced follow-up PBMC samples if they had them, and these came a median of approximately 26 months after resection.

Time point: blood at routine non-recurrence follow-up after resection. A unique molecular identifier was attached to every TCR cDNA molecule. TCRdb passed the 5' RACE reads through MiXCR, listing each CDR3 protein once. The table has about 20,000 distinct CDR3 sequences, roughly 10% seen once; the top ten hold 36%. Overall study results and limits: Ubiquitous expanded tumor TCRs were seen in blood more at resection than at follow-up.

The V and J genes are TRBV4-2 and TRBJ2-3; 15 positions match TRBD2. The receptor's source is a female donor with early-stage non-small cell lung cancer. Material: PBMCs, obtained at follow-up. The CDR3 loop is CASSPRTSGGDAQYF. CDR3 nucleotide sequence: TGTGCCAGCAGCCCGAGGACTAGCGGGGGGGATGCGCAGTATTTT.